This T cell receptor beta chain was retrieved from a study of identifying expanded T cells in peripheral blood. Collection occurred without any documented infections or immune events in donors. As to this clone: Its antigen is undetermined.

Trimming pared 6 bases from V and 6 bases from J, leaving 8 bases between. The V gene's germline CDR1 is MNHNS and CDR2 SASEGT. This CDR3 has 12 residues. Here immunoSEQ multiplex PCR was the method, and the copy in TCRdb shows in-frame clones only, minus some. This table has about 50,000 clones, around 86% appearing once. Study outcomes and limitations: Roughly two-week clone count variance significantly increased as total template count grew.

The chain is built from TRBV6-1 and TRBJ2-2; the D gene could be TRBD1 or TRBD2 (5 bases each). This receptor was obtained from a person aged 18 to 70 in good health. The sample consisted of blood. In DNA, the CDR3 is TGTGCCAGCAGGCCGGGACCCGGGGAGCTGTTTTTT. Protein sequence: CASRPGPGELFF.